This record covers a single T cell receptor (beta chain). What it binds is unknown. Treatment indicated: oral pan-JAK inhibitor, 5-10 mg twice daily. The data were obtained in a study of CD8+ T cells in alopecia areata. Whole-study findings and limits: Many expanded lesional clones persisted in scalp and blood during tofacitinib treatment.

This CDR3 contains 17 residues. V lost 1 base, J lost 7 bases, and 15 bases stayed unmatched. Germline lookup yields CDR1 SQVTM and CDR2 ANQGSEA. Following RNA extraction, reverse transcription yielded cDNA that acted as the sequencing template. Sequenced by immunoSEQ multiplex PCR; TCRdb stores in-frame clones only, minus some. Of about 260,000 clones in the sample, 60% were seen once. This clonotype was sampled from a human donor with alopecia areata. V is TRBV29-1 and J is TRBJ2-1; 8 bases line up with TRBD2. This material consisted of CD4+ T cells sorted from blood, taken at roughly week 52, from a patient treated with tofacitinib. CDR3 nucleotides: TGCAGCGTTGAAGCCCCCTCGGGGGGGGTTGGAGTAAATGAGCAGTTCTTC. Translation: CSVEAPSGGVGVNEQFF.